The rows below give T cell receptor beta chains drawn from one sample of a study of technical replicates of blood from four donors. Sequencing was performed with immunoSEQ multiplex PCR; in TCRdb, only in-frame clones are kept and a portion is missing. This sample has roughly 68,000 clones; around nine tenths occur once, and the top ten carry 5.1%. Sample: PBMCs. The receptor source for this set is a human donor in good health. Some clones in this sample may be carry-over from other donors' samples. Both conserved end residues are part of each CDR3. D genes are given only for firm matches. Clone sizes are given selectively: once, few, many, or a class where the clone is expanded.

>TRBJ2-7|.|TRBV4-1|TRBD1
TGCGCCAGCAGCCAGCTAAAGGGACAGGGGAATTCCTACGAGCAGTACTTC
CASSQLKGQGNSYEQYF
>TRBJ2-5|few|TRBV1|.
TGCACCAGCAGCCAAGATCGGCCCCCCGGGGAAGAGACCCAGTACTTC
CTSSQDRPPGEETQYF
>TRBJ2-7|once|TRBV4-2|TRBD2
TGTGCCAGTAAAAGGGAAGCTAGCGGGAGTTACGAGCAGTACTTC
CASKREASGSYEQYF
>TRBJ2-1|.|TRBV30|.
TGTGCCTGGAGGATGGGACACGATCCCTACAATGAGCAGTTCTTC
CAWRMGHDPYNEQFF
>TRBJ1-5|.|TRBV11-2|.
TGTGCCAGCAGCTTCGAGGGCGTTCAGCCCCAGCATTTT
CASSFEGVQPQHF
>TRBJ1-1|.|TRBV18|.
TGTGCCAGCTCACCCAACAGGATGAACACTGAAGCTTTCTTT
CASSPNRMNTEAFF
>TRBJ2-5|.|TRBV30|TRBD2
TGTGCCTGGAGTTTGACTAGCGGGAGATGGGAGACCCAGTACTTC
CAWSLTSGRWETQYF
>TRBJ1-2|.|TRBV7-9|TRBD1
TGTGCCAGCAGGGGACAGGGCCTAGCGACTAACTATGGCTACACCTTC
CASRGQGLATNYGYTF
>TRBJ2-1|.|TRBV6-6|TRBD2
TGTGCCAGCAGTCCCACTAAGCGGGATAACAATGAGCAGTTCTTC
CASSPTKRDNNEQFF
>TRBJ1-3|.|TRBV6-1|.
TGTGCCAGCAGTCTGGGCGGGTCCTCTGGAAACACCATATATTTT
CASSLGGSSGNTIYF
>TRBJ2-1|.|TRBV30|TRBD2
TGTGCCTGGAGTGTACTAGCGGGAGAAACGGGGGAGCAGTTCTTC
CAWSVLAGETGEQFF
>TRBJ2-5|.|TRBV7-6|.
TGTGCCAGCAGCTTTGGCCTTGATCGAGAGACCCAGTACTTC
CASSFGLDRETQYF
>TRBJ1-5|.|TRBV19|.
TGTGCCAGTGGGGCAGGGGCTCAGCCCCAGCATTTT
CASGAGAQPQHF
>TRBJ2-1|.|TRBV2|TRBD2
TGTGCCAGCAAGCTCGGACTAGACATACGAGGGGATGAGCAGTTCTTC
CASKLGLDIRGDEQFF
>TRBJ1-3|.|TRBV30|TRBD1
TGTGCCTGGGTTCAGGGGGCCGGTGGAAACACCATATATTTT
CAWVQGAGGNTIYF
>TRBJ1-1|.|TRBV4-3|.
TGCGCCAGCAAATCAACCGTGGGGGCTGGGGGGAACACTGAAGCTTTCTTT
CASKSTVGAGGNTEAFF
>TRBJ2-2|.|TRBV25-1|TRBD1
TGTGCCAGCAGTGCGGGGACAGGGGGCGCGAGCGGGGAGCTGTTTTTT
CASSAGTGGASGELFF
>TRBJ2-1|.|TRBV19|TRBD2
TGTGCCAGTAGTTCCCAGGCGGGGGGAAGGGATGAGCAGTTCTTC
CASSSQAGGRDEQFF
>TRBJ2-1|.|TRBV7-2|TRBD2
TGTGCCAGCAGCTGGGACCCGCGGGGGGTTATGAATGAGCAGTTCTTC
CASSWDPRGVMNEQFF
>TRBJ2-5|.|TRBV28|.
TGTGCCAGCAGCGCATGGACGGGGGAGTACCAAGAGACCCAGTACTTC
CASSAWTGEYQETQYF
>TRBJ2-3|.|TRBV14|.
TGTGCCAGCAGCCACCTAGAGGCAGATACGCAGTATTTT
CASSHLEADTQYF
>TRBJ2-2|.|TRBV2|.
TGTGCCAGCACCGGACTGTACGGGGAGCTGTTTTTT
CASTGLYGELFF
>TRBJ2-1|once|TRBV7-2|TRBD2
TGTGCCAGCAGCTTTCTAGCGGGAGGCGTCAATGAGCAGTTCTTC
CASSFLAGGVNEQFF
>TRBJ2-3|.|TRBV30|TRBD2
TGTGCCTGGAGTGTTTCAGGGAGGGCCAGGGCAGATACGCAGTATTTT
CAWSVSGRARADTQYF
>TRBJ2-5|.|TRBV19|TRBD2
TGTGCCAGTACCCGACTAGCGGGAGACCGAGAGACCCAGTACTTC
CASTRLAGDRETQYF
>TRBJ2-4|.|TRBV10-3|TRBD2
TGTGCCATCAGTGAGTCTGGCGGGGGGGACAAAAACATTCAGTACTTC
CAISESGGGDKNIQYF
>TRBJ1-1|.|TRBV2|.
TGTGCCAGCCGCCCGGAGCCAGACACTGAAGCTTTCTTT
CASRPEPDTEAFF
>TRBJ2-3|.|TRBV9|.
TGTGCCAGCAGCTCCCGTGAGACTAGCACAGATACGCAGTATTTT
CASSSRETSTDTQYF
>TRBJ2-1|.|TRBV4-1|.
TGCGCCAGCAGCCCGCAGAATAATGATGAGCAGTTCTTC
CASSPQNNDEQFF
>TRBJ2-5|.|TRBV20-1|TRBD2
TGCAGTGCGCCCAGCCGGGGGGGCCAGTACTTC
CSAPSRGGQYF
>TRBJ1-2|.|TRBV27|.
TGTGCCAGCAGTTTATCGAGGGCCTATGGCTACACCTTC
CASSLSRAYGYTF
>TRBJ1-5|.|TRBV6-5|.
TGTGCCAGCAGTTTCGGGGAGAAAGGGCCCCAGCATTTT
CASSFGEKGPQHF
>TRBJ1-2|.|TRBV18|.
TGTGCCAGCTCACCAAACCGACAAAATTACTATGGCTACACCTTC
CASSPNRQNYYGYTF
>TRBJ2-7|.|TRBV7-2|.
TGTGCCAGCAGCTTAGGGCGGGGATCCTACGAGCAGTACTTC
CASSLGRGSYEQYF
>TRBJ2-3|.|TRBV2|TRBD2
TGTGCCAGCCCCGGGACTAACACAGATACGCAGTATTTT
CASPGTNTDTQYF
>TRBJ1-1|few|TRBV18|TRBD1
TGTGCCAGCTCGCCAGACAGGGGTACTGAAGCTTTCTTT
CASSPDRGTEAFF
>TRBJ2-7|.|TRBV27|.
TGTGCCAGCGGGGAACTAGAATCTCTCGAGCAGTACTTC
CASGELESLEQYF
>TRBJ2-7|.|TRBV10-3|TRBD2
TGTGCCATCAGTGTTAGCGGGAGGCTCGGGGAGCAGTACTTC
CAISVSGRLGEQYF
>TRBJ2-7|.|TRBV4-3|TRBD2
TGCGCCAGCAGCCAAGACCGCGGGAGTGGAGGTTACGAGCAGTACTTC
CASSQDRGSGGYEQYF
>TRBJ2-7|few|TRBV27|.
TGTGCCAGCAGAACTAGCTCCGAGCAGTACTTC
CASRTSSEQYF
>TRBJ1-3|.|TRBV9|TRBD1
TGTGCCAGCAGCCTTGGGACAGGGATTGGAAACACCATATATTTT
CASSLGTGIGNTIYF
>TRBJ1-5|.|TRBV28|.
TGTGCCAGCAGTTACCAGGGAGGAGGCCAGCCCCAGCATTTT
CASSYQGGGQPQHF
>TRBJ1-1|.|TRBV6-1|.
TGTGCCAGCAGTGAAGTGAGGGCGGACACTGAAGCTTTCTTT
CASSEVRADTEAFF
>TRBJ2-5|.|TRBV5-1|TRBD1
TGCGCCAGCAGCTTGTCTAGCAGGGGGGAGACCCAGTACTTC
CASSLSSRGETQYF
>TRBJ2-2|.|TRBV10-3|.
TGTGCCATCAGTGAAAACGGGCGAGTTTCGGGGACCGGGGAGCTGTTTTTT
CAISENGRVSGTGELFF
>TRBJ2-3|.|TRBV7-9|TRBD2
TGTGCCAGCGGGGGGGAGGCAGATACGCAGTATTTT
CASGGEADTQYF
>TRBJ1-2|.|TRBV27|.
TGTGCCAGCAGTCCGGACACTGTTACTAACTATGGCTACACCTTC
CASSPDTVTNYGYTF
>TRBJ2-7|.|TRBV6-4|.
TGTGCCAGCAGACTTCTAGTTCTCCACGAGCAGTACTTC
CASRLLVLHEQYF
>TRBJ2-3|.|TRBV30|.
TGTGCCTGGACAGAGACAGTTAGCACAGATACGCAGTATTTT
CAWTETVSTDTQYF
>TRBJ1-6|few|TRBV5-1|.
TGCGCCAGCAGCTTGGCCGCCGTTACAGGGAAATCACCCCTCCACTTT
CASSLAAVTGKSPLHF
>TRBJ1-2|.|TRBV2|.
TGTGCCACCAAAAAGGAGACCTTTAACTATGGCTACACCTTC
CATKKETFNYGYTF
>TRBJ2-5|once|TRBV7-3|TRBD2
TGTGCCAGCAGCACATCTAGCGGGGGATGGGAGACCCAGTACTTC
CASSTSSGGWETQYF
>TRBJ1-1|.|TRBV5-8|.
TGTGCCAGCAGCTTCCAGGGGAGGAACACTGAAGCTTTCTTT
CASSFQGRNTEAFF
>TRBJ1-2|.|TRBV5-1|TRBD1
TGCGCCAGCAGCCCGGGACAGGGGTGGTATGGCTACACCTTC
CASSPGQGWYGYTF